The sequence of this T cell receptor beta chain was determined in a study of cytomegalovirus exposure and HLA in healthy donors. This CDR3 comprises 13 residues. Germline V lookup: CDR1 GTSNPN, CDR2 SVGIG (reference sequence). Trimming pared 7 bases from V and 0 bases from J, leaving 10 bases between. General study results and limits: Subsequent analysis found a tendency for first-cohort TCR clusters to co-occur within the 120 or so validation repertoires.

TCRdb keeps only in-frame clones here, not all; method: immunoSEQ multiplex PCR. The data hold about 120,000 clones, with roughly nine tenths observed a single time. Regarding this clone: Its antigen is currently unknown.

V gene TRBV30 combines with J gene TRBJ1-3; D possibly corresponds to TRBD1 (5 bases). This receptor was obtained from a woman aged 18-29 years in good health and CMV-seronegative. The material sequenced was PBMCs. In DNA form, the CDR3 reads TGTGCCTATACAGACAGCTCTGGAAACACCATATATTTT. Translating it yields CAYTDSSGNTIYF.